A single sample gave rise to the 4 T cell receptor beta chains below, sequenced in a study of shared clonotypes between healthy human individuals (TCRdb year 2020). The method was the immunoSEQ multiplex PCR assay. In TCRdb, the immuneACCESS table is reduced to in-frame sequences with V and J assigned. These tables do not hold every clone; where another copy was compared, an unresolved V gene accounts for under half, and the others remain unexplained. For this sample there are some 1,600,000 clones; under 99% appear just once. The top ten hold about 0.45% of the sample. Sequencing was performed on naive CD4+ T cells sorted from blood. Interpreted using the paper, the cell subset or site label stands for: CD45RA+ positively selected. The receptors come from a man aged 25-45 years in good health.

The V gene is TRBV5-1, the J gene TRBJ1-2, with 8 bases identical to TRBD1. After removal of 1 base from V and 10 bases from J, the junction contained 12 bases not matched to a gene. CDR3 length: 15 residues. Germline V gene data show CDR1 as SGHRS and CDR2 as YFSETQ. CDR3 residues: CASSLSNQGAFAYTF. The CDR3, as DNA: TGCGCCAGCAGCTTGTCGAATCAGGGGGCATTTGCCTACACCTTC. The entire variable domain, with the rest obtained from reference TRBV5-1 and TRBJ1-2, is as follows: KAGVTQTPRYLIKTRGQQVTLSCSPISGHRSVSWYQQTPGQGLQFLFEYFSETQRNKGNFPGRFSGRQFSNSRSEMNVSTLELGDSALYLCASSLSNQGAFAYTFGSGTRLTVV.

The CDR3 DNA is TGTGCCAGCAGATCTCACCTCGCCCAGGTCTTTTACAATGAGCAGTTCTTC. Protein product: CASRSHLAQVFYNEQFF. The chain recombines TRBV28 with TRBJ2-1; D is unresolved. Germline V gene sequence: CDR1 MDHEN, CDR2 SYDVKM. The CDR3 runs 17 residues. Trimming cost V 6 bases and J 4 bases, with 22 bases left between them.

The rearrangement joins TRBV28 to TRBJ2-1, with unresolved D. The germline V gene has CDR1 MDHEN and CDR2 SYDVKM. The length of the CDR3 is 15 residues. V was pared by 1 base and J by 6 bases, with 13 bases between. CDR3 in amino acids: CASSLYPIMSNEQFF. The DNA of the CDR3 is TGTGCCAGCAGTTTATACCCTATTATGAGCAATGAGCAGTTCTTC.

V usage is TRBV28 and J usage is TRBJ2-7, with a weak D call TRBD2 (5 bases). The CDR3 totals 14 residues. Germline V gene lookup returns CDR1 MDHEN and CDR2 SYDVKM. V lost 6 bases and J lost 3, with 15 bases in between. The CDR3 coding sequence is TGTGCCAGCAGACCTTCGGGATCCCTCTACGAGCAGTACTTC. The encoded protein is CASRPSGSLYEQYF.